What follows describes a single TCR beta chain. Antigen unknown. The data belong to a study of cytomegalovirus exposure and HLA in healthy donors. Broader study findings: The listing of 150 to 200 TCR beta chains classed them as cytomegalovirus-associated.

The CDR3 covers 13 residues. V trimming: 5 bases; J trimming: 6 bases; junction bases outside the gene matches: 5. Germline CDR1 is LNHDA and CDR2 is SQIVND (reference sequence). The donors were members of the validation cohort, which comprised under 150 subjects and was separate from the first cohort of around 700 subjects. Assay: immunoSEQ multiplex PCR; the TCRdb copy retains only in-frame clones and omits some. This sample has about 140,000 clones, with 70% to 90% found just once. The receptor comes from a woman younger than 45 in good health and CMV-seronegative. Sequencing was performed on PBMCs. V is TRBV19 and J is TRBJ1-2; 8 bases fit TRBD1. CDR3 sequence reads: CASSPQGVDGYTF. The CDR3 coding sequence is TGTGCCAGTAGTCCACAGGGGGTTGATGGCTACACCTTC.